This record concerns one T cell receptor beta chain sequence. Its antigen is undetermined. 13 Jbeta primers and 60 Vbeta primers were used for the PCR. This table comes from immunoSEQ multiplex PCR, and its TCRdb copy is limited to in-frame clones, with some not included. This sample has under 150,000 clones, with about 75% found just once. The source of the sample is a study of cytomegalovirus exposure and HLA in healthy donors. The CDR3 runs to 16 residues. Germline assignment: CDR1 MDHEN and CDR2 SYDVKM. The V gene end was trimmed by 3 bases and the J gene end by 5 bases; junction bases not matched to a gene: 10. Findings and caveats of the study: The classifier reportedly diagnosed cytomegalovirus status with high specificity and sensitivity.

The specimen was PBMCs. This TCR was recovered from a man between 60 and 75 years old in good health and CMV-seronegative. The chain combines TRBV28 with TRBJ1-1; 9 bases match TRBD1. CDR3 nucleotides: TGTGCCAGCAGTTTCCATATGGGGACAGGGTGGACTGAAGCTTTCTTT. Residues: CASSFHMGTGWTEAFF.